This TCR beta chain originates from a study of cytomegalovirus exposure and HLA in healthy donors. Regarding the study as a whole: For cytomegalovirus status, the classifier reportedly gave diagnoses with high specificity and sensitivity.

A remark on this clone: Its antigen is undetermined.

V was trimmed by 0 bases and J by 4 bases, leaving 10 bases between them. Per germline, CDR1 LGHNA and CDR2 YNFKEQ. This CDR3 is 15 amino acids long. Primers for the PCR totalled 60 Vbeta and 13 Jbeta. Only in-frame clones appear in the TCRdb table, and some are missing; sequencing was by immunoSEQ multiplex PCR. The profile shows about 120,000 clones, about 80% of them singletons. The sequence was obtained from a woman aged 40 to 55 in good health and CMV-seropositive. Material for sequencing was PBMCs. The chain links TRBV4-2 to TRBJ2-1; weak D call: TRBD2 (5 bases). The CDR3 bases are TGTGCCAGCAGCCAAGATATTCAGCGGTACAATGAGCAGTTCTTC. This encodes CASSQDIQRYNEQFF.